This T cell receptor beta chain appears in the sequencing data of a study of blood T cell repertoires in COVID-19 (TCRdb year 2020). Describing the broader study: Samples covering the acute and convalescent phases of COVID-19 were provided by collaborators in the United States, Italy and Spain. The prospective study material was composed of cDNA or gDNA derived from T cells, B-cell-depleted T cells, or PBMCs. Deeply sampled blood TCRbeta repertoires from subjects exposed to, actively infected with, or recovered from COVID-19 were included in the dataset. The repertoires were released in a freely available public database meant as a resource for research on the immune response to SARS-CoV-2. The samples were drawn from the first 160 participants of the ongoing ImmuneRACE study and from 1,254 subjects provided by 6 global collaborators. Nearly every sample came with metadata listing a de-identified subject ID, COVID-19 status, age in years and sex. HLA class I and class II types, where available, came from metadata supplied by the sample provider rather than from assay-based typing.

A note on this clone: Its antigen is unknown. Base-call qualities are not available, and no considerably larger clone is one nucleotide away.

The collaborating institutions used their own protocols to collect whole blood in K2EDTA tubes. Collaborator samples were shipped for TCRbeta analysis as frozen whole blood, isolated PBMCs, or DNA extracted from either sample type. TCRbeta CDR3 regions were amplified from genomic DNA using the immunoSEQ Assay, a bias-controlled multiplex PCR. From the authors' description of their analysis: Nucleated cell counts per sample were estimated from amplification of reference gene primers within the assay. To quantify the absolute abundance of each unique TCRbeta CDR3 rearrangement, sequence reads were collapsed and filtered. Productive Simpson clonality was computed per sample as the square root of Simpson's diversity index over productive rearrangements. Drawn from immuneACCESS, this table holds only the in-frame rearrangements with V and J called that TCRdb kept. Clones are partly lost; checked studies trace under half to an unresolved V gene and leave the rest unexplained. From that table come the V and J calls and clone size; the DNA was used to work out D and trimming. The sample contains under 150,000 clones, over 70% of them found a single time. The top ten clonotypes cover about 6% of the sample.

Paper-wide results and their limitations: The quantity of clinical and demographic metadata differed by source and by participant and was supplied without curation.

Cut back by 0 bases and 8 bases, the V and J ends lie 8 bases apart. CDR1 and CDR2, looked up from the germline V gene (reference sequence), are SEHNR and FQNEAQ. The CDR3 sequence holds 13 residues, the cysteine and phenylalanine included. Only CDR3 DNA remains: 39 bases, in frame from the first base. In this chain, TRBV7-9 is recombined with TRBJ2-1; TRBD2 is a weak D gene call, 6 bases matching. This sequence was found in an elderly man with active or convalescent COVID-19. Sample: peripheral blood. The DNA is TGTGCCAGCAGCTTAGCGGGGGGACATGAGCAGTTCTTC. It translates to CASSLAGGHEQFF.